Below are 23 T cell receptor beta chains sequenced from a single sample in a study of shared clonotypes between healthy human individuals. The repertoire was sequenced with immunoSEQ multiplex PCR; TCRdb's copy has only in-frame clones and lacks some. This table holds under 2.5 million clones, under 95% found once. Source material: naive CD4+ T cells from PBMCs. The subset was: CD45RA+ positively selected. Every receptor here comes from a man younger than 35 in good health. Some clones in this sample may be carry-over from other donors' samples.

The chain couples TRBV18 to TRBJ2-7; 8 positions match TRBD1. In germline, CDR1 is KGHSH, CDR2 LQKENI. This CDR3 is 15 amino acids long. Losses at the gene ends were 4 bases for V and 3 bases for J; bases not matched to a gene: 8. CDR3 amino acids: CASSQERDRGYEQYF. CDR3 nucleotide sequence: TGTGCCAGCTCACAAGAACGCGACAGGGGCTACGAGCAGTACTTC.

This clone showed up just once. The rearrangement uses TRBV4-1 and TRBJ2-3, with D perhaps TRBD2 (6 bases). Germline V gene lookup returns CDR1 MGHRA and CDR2 YSYEKL. This CDR3 contains 16 residues. The V end lost 4 bases, the J end lost 5 bases, and 19 bases lay between the germline ends. The CDR3 reads CASSLDGSQRGDTQYF. The DNA of the CDR3 is TGCGCCAGCAGCCTTGACGGGAGTCAACGGGGAGATACGCAGTATTTT.

V and J are TRBV11-2 and TRBJ2-1; a possible D gene is TRBD2 (5 bases). Per the germline V gene, CDR1 is SGHAT and CDR2 is FQNNGV. There are 17 residues in the CDR3. With 5 bases removed from V and 0 bases from J, the gap between germline ends came to 17 bases. The CDR3: CASSDNATGSSYNEQFF. The CDR3 bases are TGTGCCAGCAGCGATAACGCGACTGGGAGCTCCTACAATGAGCAGTTCTTC.

This sequence joins TRBV5-1 and TRBJ2-5; 8 nucleotides agree with TRBD1. The CDR3 covers 14 residues. Germline lookup yields CDR1 SGHRS and CDR2 YFSETQ. Germline trimming cut 4 bases from V and 3 bases from J; bases unmatched to any gene: 5. This chain's CDR3 is CASSETTGEETQYF. CDR3 sequence (DNA): TGCGCCAGCAGCGAGACGACAGGGGAAGAGACCCAGTACTTC. Complete variable domain (other parts from reference TRBV5-1 and TRBJ2-5): KAGVTQTPRYLIKTRGQQVTLSCSPISGHRSVSWYQQTPGQGLQFLFEYFSETQRNKGNFPGRFSGRQFSNSRSEMNVSTLELGDSALYLCASSETTGEETQYFGPGTRLLVL.

The chain has TRBV5-1 and TRBJ2-5, with TRBD2 identical over 7 bases. V dropped 2 bases and J dropped 1; count of bases not matched to a gene: 5. The germline V gene encodes CDR1 SGHRS and CDR2 YFSETQ. CDR3 length: 15 residues. CDR3 in DNA: TGCGCCAGCAGCTTTATAGCGGGTTTCCAAGAGACCCAGTACTTC. Translating gives CASSFIAGFQETQYF.

A word on this clone: Other DNA sequences from this sample encode an identical CDR3 as well. The genes are TRBV9 and TRBJ2-1, with D possibly being TRBD2 (5 bases). Germline CDR1 and CDR2: SGDLS and YYNGEE. The CDR3 totals 14 residues. V was clipped by 0 bases and J by 3 bases, with 7 bases between them. CDR3 loop: CASSVEGLYNEQFF. The CDR3 coding sequence is TGTGCCAGCAGCGTAGAAGGACTCTACAATGAGCAGTTCTTC.

The table lists this clone with a count of one. The genes are TRBV4-1 and TRBJ2-2; no firm D call. The germline CDR1 and CDR2 sequences are MGHRA and YSYEKL. The CDR3 runs 16 residues. The V and J ends lost 2 bases and 2 bases respectively, with 12 bases between them. This CDR3 is CASSQSRVLNTGELFF. DNA of the CDR3: TGCGCCAGCAGCCAATCCCGGGTCCTAAACACCGGGGAGCTGTTTTTT.

A few counts support this clone. The V call is TRBV6-6, the J call TRBJ1-2; D ambiguous. This CDR3 spans 11 amino acids. Germline values: CDR1 MNHNY, CDR2 SVGAGI (reference sequence). V dropped 6 bases and J dropped 6 bases, with 8 bases sitting between them. CDR3 protein: CASSLLNGYTF. The CDR3 DNA sequence: TGTGCCAGCAGCTTACTAAATGGCTACACCTTC.

J is TRBJ1-1 and V is TRBV6-1; D perhaps matches TRBD1 (5 bases). V was shortened by 2 bases and J by 5 bases, with 24 bases between the two germline ends. The germline V gene encodes CDR1 MNHNS and CDR2 SASEGT. The CDR3 spans 18 residues. CDR3 residues: CASSELARGGALRTEAFF. The CDR3 bases are TGTGCCAGCAGTGAACTCGCTAGGGGCGGTGCGTTGAGAACTGAAGCTTTCTTT.

The J gene is TRBJ2-7, the V gene TRBV5-1, with 9 positions matching TRBD2. CDR1 and CDR2 from the germline V gene are SGHRS and YFSETQ. The trim removed 0 bases at V and 3 bases at J, leaving 7 bases unmatched. The CDR3 is 16 residues long. The CDR3 reads CASSLDSGRIHYEQYF. The CDR3 bases are TGCGCCAGCAGCTTGGACAGCGGGAGGATACACTACGAGCAGTACTTC.

CDR3 in DNA: TGTGCCAGCAGCGCCCAGACAGGGATGAACACTGAAGCTTTCTTT. Amino acid sequence: CASSAQTGMNTEAFF. The rearrangement uses TRBV9 and TRBJ1-1; 7 bases are a match to TRBD1. The CDR3 covers 15 residues. Germline CDR1 is SGDLS and CDR2 is YYNGEE. After removal of 3 bases from V and 0 bases from J, the junction contained 5 bases not matched to a gene.

The V gene is TRBV7-9, the J gene TRBJ2-3; perhaps D is TRBD1 or TRBD2 (5 bases each). Germline CDR1 reads SEHNR; CDR2 reads FQNEAQ (reference sequence). V was trimmed by 4 bases and J by 2 bases, leaving 19 bases between them. This CDR3 comprises 17 residues. This CDR3 is CASSSGEGQRYTDTQYF. Here the CDR3 DNA reads TGTGCCAGCAGCTCCGGTGAGGGGCAGAGGTACACAGATACGCAGTATTTT.

This clone has only one observation. This chain joins TRBV6-5 and TRBJ1-2; D unresolved. Germline V gene lookup returns CDR1 MNHEY and CDR2 SVGAGI. This CDR3 region has 12 residues. V lost 5 bases and J 4 bases, leaving 8 bases between the germline ends. CDR3 DNA sequence: TGTGCCAGCAGTGATCGACCCTATGGCTACACCTTC. Its translation: CASSDRPYGYTF.

About this clone: Other DNA sequences in this sample translate to the same CDR3. The chain uses TRBV29-1 and TRBJ2-5; no clear D. Per the germline V gene, CDR1 is SQVTM and CDR2 is ANQGSEA. This CDR3 is 12 amino acids long. Deletions cut 2 bases from V and 5 bases from J, with 9 bases between. Written as DNA, the CDR3 is TGCAGCGTTGAATCAGGAGAGGAGACCCAGTACTTC. Its translation is CSVESGEETQYF.

This chain uses TRBV9 with TRBJ1-3; TRBD1 is a possible D gene (6 bases). The germline V gene has CDR1 SGDLS and CDR2 YYNGEE. There are 15 residues in the CDR3. With 4 bases removed from V and 0 bases from J, the gap between germline ends came to 11 bases. CDR3 sequence (DNA): TGTGCCAGCAGCCAGACAGGCTCCTCTGGAAACACCATATATTTT. Amino acids: CASSQTGSSGNTIYF.

The chain employs TRBV6-5 and TRBJ1-1; D may be TRBD1 (6 bases). The CDR3 is 13 amino acids. The V end was cut by 10 bases, the J end by 1 base, with 13 bases between. Germline CDR1 and CDR2: MNHEY and SVGAGI. The CDR3 coding sequence is TGTGCCATCGGAGACAGGCCGAACACTGAAGCTTTCTTT. This encodes CAIGDRPNTEAFF.

The J gene is TRBJ2-1, the V gene TRBV19, with D perhaps matching TRBD1 (6 bases). CDR3 length: 18 residues. The germline gives CDR1 LNHDA, CDR2 SQIVND (reference sequence). V lost 6 bases and J lost 4, with 25 bases in between. CDR3 residues: CASSRRDNPGPAYNEQFF. CDR3 DNA: TGTGCCAGTAGCCGCAGGGACAATCCGGGACCAGCTTACAATGAGCAGTTCTTC.

This chain joins TRBV29-1 and TRBJ2-3; 9 bases map to TRBD2. The J segment lost 1 base and the V segment lost 3 bases, leaving 8 bases of the junction unmatched. The germline V gene has CDR1 SQVTM and CDR2 ANQGSEA. The CDR3 loop spans 16 amino acids. DNA for the CDR3: TGCAGCGTTGAGGGTAGCGGGAGAAGGGGCACAGATACGCAGTATTTT. It translates to CSVEGSGRRGTDTQYF.

The table lists this clone with a count of one. The chain employs TRBV29-1 and TRBJ2-7; the D gene is possibly TRBD1 (6 bases). The CDR3 sequence is 13 residues long. V was clipped by 2 bases and J by 7 bases, with 15 bases between them. Germline CDR1 is SQVTM and CDR2 is ANQGSEA. Written as DNA, the CDR3 is TGCAGCGTTGAAAGGGGCAGGGGAGATGAGCAGTACTTC. Residues: CSVERGRGDEQYF.

Here the CDR3 reads CASSQDTSGSTGELFF. Written as DNA, the CDR3 is TGTGCCAGCAGCCAAGATACTAGCGGGAGCACCGGGGAGCTGTTTTTT. The chain employs TRBV4-2 and TRBJ2-2; TRBD2 matches 11 bases. This CDR3 contains 16 residues. V lost 0 bases to trimming and J lost 4 bases; unmatched junction nucleotides: 1. Germline loops: CDR1 LGHNA, CDR2 YNFKEQ.

This chain joins TRBV28 and TRBJ1-4, with D uncertain. The V gene lost 6 bases and the J gene lost 0 bases, with 8 bases spanning the gap. The CDR3 has 14 residues. Per the germline V gene, CDR1 is MDHEN and CDR2 is SYDVKM. The CDR3 DNA reads as TGTGCCAGCAGCCGACGGGCAACTAATGAAAAACTGTTTTTT. Translating gives CASSRRATNEKLFF.

The chain couples TRBV1 to TRBJ2-1; the table gives TRBD2 as D, unverified against the DNA. TRBV1 is described as a pseudogene. The CDR3 is made up of 14 amino acids. Here the CDR3 reads CTSKGTSFYNEQFF. As DNA, the CDR3 is TGCACCAGCAAAGGGACTTCGTTCTACAATGAGCAGTTCTTC.

The rearrangement joins TRBV7-2 to TRBJ2-3; 12 bases align to TRBD2. Trimming at V came to 3 bases and at J to 2 bases, leaving 3 bases not matched to a gene. CDR3 length equals 16 residues. The germline gives CDR1 SGHTA, CDR2 FQGNSA. DNA of the CDR3: TGTGCCAGCAGCTTTAGACTAGCGGGAGCCACAGATACGCAGTATTTT. Its protein is CASSFRLAGATDTQYF.